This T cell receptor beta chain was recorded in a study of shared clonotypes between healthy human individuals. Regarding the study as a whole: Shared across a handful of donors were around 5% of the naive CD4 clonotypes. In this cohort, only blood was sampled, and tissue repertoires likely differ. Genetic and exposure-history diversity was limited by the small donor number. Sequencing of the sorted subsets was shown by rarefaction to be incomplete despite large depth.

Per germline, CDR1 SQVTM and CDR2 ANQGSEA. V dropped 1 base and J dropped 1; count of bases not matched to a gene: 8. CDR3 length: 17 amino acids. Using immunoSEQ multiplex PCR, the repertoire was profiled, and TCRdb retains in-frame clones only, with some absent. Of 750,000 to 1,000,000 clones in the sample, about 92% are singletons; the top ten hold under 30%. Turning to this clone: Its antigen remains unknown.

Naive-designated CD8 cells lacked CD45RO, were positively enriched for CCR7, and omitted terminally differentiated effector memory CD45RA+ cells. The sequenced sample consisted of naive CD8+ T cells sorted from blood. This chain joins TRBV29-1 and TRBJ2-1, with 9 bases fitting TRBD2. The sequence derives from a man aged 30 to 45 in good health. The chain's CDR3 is CSVEGSTSGPSYNEQFF. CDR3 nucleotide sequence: TGCAGCGTTGAAGGGTCGACTAGCGGACCTTCCTACAATGAGCAGTTCTTC.